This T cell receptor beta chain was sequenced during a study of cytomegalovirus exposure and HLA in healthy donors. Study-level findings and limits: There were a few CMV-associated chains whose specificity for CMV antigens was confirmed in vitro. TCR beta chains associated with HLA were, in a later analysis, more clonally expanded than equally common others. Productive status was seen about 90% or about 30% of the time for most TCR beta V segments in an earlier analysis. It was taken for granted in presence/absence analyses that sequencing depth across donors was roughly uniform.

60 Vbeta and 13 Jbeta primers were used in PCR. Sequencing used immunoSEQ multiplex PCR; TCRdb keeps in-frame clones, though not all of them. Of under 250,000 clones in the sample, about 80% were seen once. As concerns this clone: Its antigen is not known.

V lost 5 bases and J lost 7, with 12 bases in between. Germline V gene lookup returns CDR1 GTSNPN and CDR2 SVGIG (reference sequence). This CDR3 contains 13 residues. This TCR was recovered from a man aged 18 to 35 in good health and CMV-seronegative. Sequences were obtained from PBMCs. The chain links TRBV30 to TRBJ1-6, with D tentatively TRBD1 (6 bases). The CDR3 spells CAWEQGLNSPLHF. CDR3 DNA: TGTGCCTGGGAACAGGGTCTGAATTCACCCCTCCACTTT.